The present TCR beta chain was sequenced within a study of cytomegalovirus exposure and HLA in healthy donors. Study-level background: Early release data held 85 million or so unique TCRs from HLA-typed donors.

13 Jbeta primers and 60 Vbeta primers were used for the PCR. Sequencing was performed with immunoSEQ multiplex PCR; in TCRdb, only in-frame clones are kept and a portion is missing. The sample lists 65,000 to 90,000 clones, more than 75% occurring once. Concerning this clone: Its matching antigen is unknown.

General study results and limits: Later analysis identified several of the most significant clusters that appeared linked to common viral pathogens. Some TCR beta chains (roughly 160 of them) were listed as cytomegalovirus-associated.

V shed 3 bases and J shed 8 bases, with 16 bases lying between them. Germline lookup yields CDR1 SQVTM and CDR2 ANQGSEA. This CDR3 is 13 amino acids long. This rearrangement joins TRBV29-1 to TRBJ1-2, with D tentatively TRBD1 (6 bases). This clonotype was sampled from a man between 18 and 35 years old in good health and CMV-seronegative. Sequencing input: PBMCs. The CDR3 sequence is CSVDVGARGGYTF. CDR3 in DNA: TGCAGCGTTGATGTTGGGGCCAGGGGCGGCTACACCTTC. The entire variable domain, with the rest obtained from reference TRBV29-1 and TRBJ1-2, is as follows: SAVISQKPSRDICQRGTSLTIQCQVDSQVTMMFWYRQQPGQSLTLIATANQGSEATYESGFVIDKFPISRPNLTFSTLTVSNMSPEDSSIYLCSVDVGARGGYTFGSGTRLTVV.